This T cell receptor beta chain was recorded in a study of regulatory T cells in long-lasting Graves disease. About the study: Graves' patients diagnosed newly had used antithyroid drugs under 3 months.

This sample's time point: newly diagnosed GD, antithyroid drugs for less than 3 months. PBMC-derived RNA was used for the TCR library. Notes on the study in general: Relative to new patients (under 1,000), persistent patients exhibited greater sharing of public clonotypes (around 2,500).

To make TCR beta libraries, researchers used iRepertoire HTBI primers and Arm-PCR of CDR3 regions. In TCRdb, the multiplex PCR reads were re-called with MiXCR into one record per CDR3 protein. The sample carries about 560,000 distinct CDR3 sequences, about 15% recorded once. About this clonotype itself: Its specificity is not known.

The CDR3 covers 12 residues. Trimming shortened V by 5 bases and J by 8 bases, and 9 bases separated the two germline ends. The germline CDR1 and CDR2 sequences are MNHNS and SASEGT. This same sample was also taken into another study, of T cells in Graves' hyperthyroidism and ophthalmopathy. That investigation notes: First-round RT-PCR targeting the TCR CDR3 was performed with the HTBI primer set.

The source material was peripheral blood mononuclear cells (PBMCs), sampled at new diagnosis, from a patient treated with antithyroid drugs. The chain uses TRBV6-1 and TRBJ1-4; D uncertain. This sequence was found in a man aged 18 to 35 with Graves disease. The CDR3 coding sequence is TGTGCCAGCAGTCCCCGGCCGGAAAAACTGTTTTTT. This gives the protein CASSPRPEKLFF.